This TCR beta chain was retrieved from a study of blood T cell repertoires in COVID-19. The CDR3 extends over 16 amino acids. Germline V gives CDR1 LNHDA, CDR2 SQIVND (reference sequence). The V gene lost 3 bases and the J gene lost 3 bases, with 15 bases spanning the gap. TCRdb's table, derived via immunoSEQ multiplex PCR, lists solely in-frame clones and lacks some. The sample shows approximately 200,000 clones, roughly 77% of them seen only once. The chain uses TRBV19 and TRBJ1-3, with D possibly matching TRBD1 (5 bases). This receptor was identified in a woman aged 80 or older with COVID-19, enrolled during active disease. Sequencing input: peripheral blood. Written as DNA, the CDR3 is TGTGCCAGTAGTATTTATTGGACAATTAATGGAAACACCATATATTTT. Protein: CASSIYWTINGNTIYF.